The 13 T cell receptor beta chains in this list originate from one sample, sequenced in a study of vaccination and CD4 T cells after COVID-19. What these receptors recognize is not known. CD4+ T cells that had been cultured provided DNA sequenced with the Oncomine TCR Beta short-read assay. TCRdb reprocessed the PCR reads with MiXCR, giving one entry per CDR3 protein. This sample yields about 15,000 distinct CDR3 sequences, of which approximately 52% are seen a single time; under 8.5% belongs to the top ten. The treatment denotes: approximately nine-day PBMC culture with coronavirus spike peptide pools or control peptides (ViraFEST assay). Sequencing was carried out using CD4+ T cells from blood, cultured in vitro. Every receptor here comes from a human donor who had recovered from COVID-19.

There are a few counts of this clonotype. The V gene is TRBV20-1, the J gene TRBJ1-2; 9 nucleotides match TRBD1. The germline V gene has CDR1 DFQATT and CDR2 SNEGSKA (reference sequence). V was pared by 0 bases and J by 6 bases, with 8 bases of the junction left unmatched. The CDR3 contains 15 residues. Written as DNA, the CDR3 is TGCAGTGCTAGAGAGGGGACAGGGACGTTGCATGGCTACACCTTC. Amino acids: CSAREGTGTLHGYTF.

This clonotype showed up just a few times. The V and J genes are TRBV7-8 and TRBJ1-2; 9 bases map to TRBD1. This CDR3 has 15 amino acids. With 1 base clipped from V and 8 bases from J, the junction kept 8 bases outside the gene matches. CDR1 is SGHVS, CDR2 FQNEAQ, per germline. The CDR3 reads CASSLGGQGTEGYTF. The CDR3 coding sequence is TGTGCCAGCAGCTTAGGGGGACAGGGAACTGAAGGCTACACCTTC.

This chain links TRBV27 with TRBJ2-7, with D uncertain. CDR1 MNHEY and CDR2 SMNVEV come from the germline V gene (reference sequence). The CDR3 sequence is 15 residues long. V dropped 3 bases and J dropped 0 bases, with 12 bases sitting between them. CDR3 nucleotide sequence: TGTGCCAGCAGTTTTGTTCGTAGGGCCTCCTACGAGCAGTACTTC. Translation gives CASSFVRRASYEQYF.

This clonotype appeared a few times. This chain joins TRBV20-1 and TRBJ1-1; weak D call: TRBD1 (5 bases). V lost 6 bases to trimming and J lost 5 bases, with 10 bases between them. In germline, CDR1 is DFQATT, CDR2 SNEGSKA (reference sequence). This CDR3 is 11 amino acids long. The CDR3, as DNA: TGCAGTGCCTCTCAGGGAACTGAAGCTTTCTTT. This gives the protein CSASQGTEAFF.

The chain employs TRBV27 and TRBJ2-2; no firm D call. Looked up from germline, CDR1 is MNHEY and CDR2 is SMNVEV (reference sequence). This CDR3 spans 15 amino acids. The V end was cut by 2 bases, the J end by 1 base, with 8 bases between. Here the CDR3 DNA reads TGTGCCAGCAGTTTAAACAGCCTGAACACCGGGGAGCTGTTTTTT. It encodes CASSLNSLNTGELFF.

This sequence joins TRBV4-3 and TRBJ2-3; D uncertain. Looked up from germline, CDR1 is LGHNA and CDR2 is YSLEER. Trimming took off 0 bases at V and 0 bases at J, with 10 bases between the two ends. CDR3 length equals 16 residues. DNA of the CDR3: TGCGCCAGCAGCCAAGAAGCCGACACTAGCACAGATACGCAGTATTTT. Translation: CASSQEADTSTDTQYF.

The genes are TRBV19 and TRBJ1-5; D is uncertain. V gave up 7 bases and J gave up 4 bases, with 17 bases separating them. CDR3 length: 15 amino acids. The germline V gene has CDR1 LNHDA and CDR2 SQIVND (reference sequence). DNA of the CDR3: TGTGCCAGTACTAAAGTAGCAGATACGAATCAGCCCCAGCATTTT. Translating it yields CASTKVADTNQPQHF.

This chain joins TRBV5-4 and TRBJ2-5; no definite D call. V lost 0 bases and J lost 2, with 11 bases in between. From germline, CDR1 is SGHNT and CDR2 YYREEE (reference sequence). The CDR3 loop spans 15 amino acids. The CDR3 DNA follows: TGTGCCAGCAGCTTGGGGGGTTCGGCACAAGAGACCCAGTACTTC. Translated: CASSLGGSAQETQYF.

The chain combines TRBV20-1 with TRBJ1-1; 7 bases match TRBD1. V was clipped by 3 bases and J by 5 bases; unmatched bases: 9. CDR1 and CDR2 from the germline V gene are DFQATT and SNEGSKA (reference sequence). This CDR3 region has 14 residues. DNA of the CDR3: TGCAGTGCTAGGCCCTTTGACAGGGATACTGAAGCTTTCTTT. Protein sequence: CSARPFDRDTEAFF.

The chain employs TRBV27 and TRBJ2-7; 9 bases match TRBD1. CDR3 size: 14 residues. V gave up 5 bases and J gave up 2 bases; unmatched junction bases: 4. Germline CDR1 is MNHEY and CDR2 is SMNVEV (reference sequence). DNA for the CDR3: TGTGCCAGCAGTGGCGGGACAGGGCCCTACGAGCAGTACTTC. It encodes CASSGGTGPYEQYF.

The chain employs TRBV19 and TRBJ2-3; 12 nucleotides agree with TRBD2. The CDR3 is 14 residues long. V lost 4 bases and J lost 10; bases outside the gene matches: 6. Per germline, CDR1 LNHDA and CDR2 SQIVND (reference sequence). The CDR3 sequence is CASSTGLAGGAQYF. The CDR3 DNA sequence: TGTGCCAGTAGTACGGGACTAGCGGGCGGGGCGCAGTATTTT.

This chain connects TRBV7-2 to TRBJ2-7; 8 nucleotides match TRBD1. The germline V gene encodes CDR1 SGHTA and CDR2 FQGNSA. The junction had 11 bases not matched to a gene; V was cut back by 1 base and J by 3 bases. This CDR3 is built from 17 residues. The CDR3 is CASSLGATGVYGYEQYF. CDR3 nucleotides: TGTGCCAGCAGCTTAGGGGCGACAGGGGTCTACGGCTACGAGCAGTACTTC.

This rearrangement joins TRBV20-1 to TRBJ2-1; no definite D call. V was trimmed by 6 bases and J by 7 bases, leaving 22 bases between them. CDR1 is DFQATT and CDR2 is SNEGSKA in the germline V gene (reference sequence). The CDR3 runs 15 residues. The CDR3 DNA reads as TGCAGTGCCCCTCGCCTCGGTGCCCTCGGGAATGAGCAGTTCTTC. This translates into CSAPRLGALGNEQFF.